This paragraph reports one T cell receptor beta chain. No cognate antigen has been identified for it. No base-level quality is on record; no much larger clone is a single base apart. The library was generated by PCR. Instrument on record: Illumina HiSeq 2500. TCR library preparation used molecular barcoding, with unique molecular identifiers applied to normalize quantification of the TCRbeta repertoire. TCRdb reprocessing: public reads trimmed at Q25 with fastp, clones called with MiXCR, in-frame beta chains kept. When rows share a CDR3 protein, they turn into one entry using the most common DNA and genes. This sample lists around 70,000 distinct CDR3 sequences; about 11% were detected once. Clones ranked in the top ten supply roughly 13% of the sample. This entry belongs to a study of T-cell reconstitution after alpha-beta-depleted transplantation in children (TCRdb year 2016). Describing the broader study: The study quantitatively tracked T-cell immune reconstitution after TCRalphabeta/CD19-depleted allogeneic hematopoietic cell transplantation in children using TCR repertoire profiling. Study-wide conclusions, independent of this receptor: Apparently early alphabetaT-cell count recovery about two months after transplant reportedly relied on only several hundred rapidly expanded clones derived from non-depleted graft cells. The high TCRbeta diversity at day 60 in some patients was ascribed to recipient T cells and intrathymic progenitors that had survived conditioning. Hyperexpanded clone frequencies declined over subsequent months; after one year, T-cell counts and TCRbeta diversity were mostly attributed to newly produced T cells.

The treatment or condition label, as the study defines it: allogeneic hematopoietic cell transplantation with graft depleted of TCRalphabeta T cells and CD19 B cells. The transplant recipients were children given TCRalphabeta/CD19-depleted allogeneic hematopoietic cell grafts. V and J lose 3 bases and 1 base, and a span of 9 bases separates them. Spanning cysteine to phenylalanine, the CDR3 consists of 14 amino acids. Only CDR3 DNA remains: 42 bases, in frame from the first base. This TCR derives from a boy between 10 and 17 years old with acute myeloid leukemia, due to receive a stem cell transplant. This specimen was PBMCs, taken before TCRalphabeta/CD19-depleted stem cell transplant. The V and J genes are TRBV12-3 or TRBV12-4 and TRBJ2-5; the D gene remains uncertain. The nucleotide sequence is TGTGCCAGCAGTTTTAACCGGCCCCAAGAGACCCAGTACTTC. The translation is CASSFNRPQETQYF.